A selection of T cell receptor beta chains follows, all from one sample in a study of T-cell memory formation after mild COVID-19. TCRdb re-called the 5' RACE reads with MiXCR, one entry per CDR3 protein. The sample has 350,000 to 450,000 distinct CDR3 sequences; about 19% are singletons. Input material: PBMCs or a T cell subset sorted from them (not recorded which). The receptors derive from an adult woman who had mild COVID-19 (a few samples of this study predate the infection). Cell type and time point are not known. The CDR3 runs from the conserved cysteine through the conserved F or W. D genes are given only for firm matches. A clone size is listed for some rows: how often the clone was seen (once, few, many), or a class if it is expanded.

length: 12
J: TRBJ2-1
D: NA
V: TRBV20-1
size: NA
DNA: TGCAGTGCCCCCACAGCCTACAATGAGCAGTTCTTC
CDR3: CSAPTAYNEQFF

length: 16
J: TRBJ2-7
D: NA
V: TRBV12-3/TRBV12-4
size: NA
DNA: TGTGCCAGTAACCCCACTCCGGGACCACACACTAACGAGCAGTACTTC
CDR3: CASNPTPGPHTNEQYF

length: 16
J: TRBJ1-5
D: NA
V: TRBV12-3/TRBV12-4
size: few
DNA: TGTGCCAGCAGTTTAGCAGGGTGGGGTGGCAATCAGCCCCAGCATTTT
CDR3: CASSLAGWGGNQPQHF

length: 14
J: TRBJ2-1
D: TRBD2
V: TRBV12-3/TRBV12-4
size: NA
DNA: TGTGCCACCCGCGGGGGGCTAGCGGGCAATGAGCAGTTCTTC
CDR3: CATRGGLAGNEQFF

length: 16
J: TRBJ2-7
D: TRBD1
V: TRBV18
size: NA
DNA: TGTGCCAGCTCACCATCAGGGGGCCTTAGCTCCTACGAGCAGTACTTC
CDR3: CASSPSGGLSSYEQYF

length: 13
J: TRBJ2-5
D: NA
V: TRBV10-2
size: NA
DNA: TGCGCCAGCAGTAGGGGTTTCGGAGAGACCCAGTACTTC
CDR3: CASSRGFGETQYF

length: 16
J: TRBJ2-1
D: TRBD2
V: TRBV14
size: few
DNA: TGTGCCAGCAGCCAGGTTACTAGCGGGAGACTCAATGAGCAGTTCTTC
CDR3: CASSQVTSGRLNEQFF

length: 19
J: TRBJ2-1
D: TRBD2
V: TRBV7-8
size: NA
DNA: TGTGCCAGCAGCCACCGGACTAGCGGGGCGCCCGTGGGGAAGAATGAGCAGTTCTTC
CDR3: CASSHRTSGAPVGKNEQFF

length: 9
J: TRBJ2-5
D: NA
V: TRBV2
size: NA
DNA: TGTGCCTGCGGTGTGACCCAGTACTTC
CDR3: CACGVTQYF

length: 14
J: TRBJ2-7
D: NA
V: TRBV25-1
size: few
DNA: TGTGCCAGCAGTGTCTTTCTGGGTTCCTACGAGCAGTACTTC
CDR3: CASSVFLGSYEQYF

length: 13
J: TRBJ2-7
D: TRBD1
V: TRBV6-5
size: NA
DNA: TGTGCCAGCAGTCCTGACAGGGGCCGAGAGCAGTACTTC
CDR3: CASSPDRGREQYF

length: 14
J: TRBJ1-5
D: NA
V: TRBV12-3/TRBV12-4
size: NA
DNA: TGTGCCAGCAGTAGGGACTTTCAGGGTCAGCCCCAGCATTTT
CDR3: CASSRDFQGQPQHF

length: 15
J: TRBJ2-7
D: TRBD1
V: TRBV2
size: NA
DNA: TGTGCCAGCAGTACCGACAGGGGCACTACCTACGAGCAGTACTTC
CDR3: CASSTDRGTTYEQYF

length: 16
J: TRBJ2-3
D: TRBD2
V: TRBV24-1
size: few
DNA: TGTGCCACCAGTGGATTTACTGGGACTAGCATCGATACGCAGTATTTT
CDR3: CATSGFTGTSIDTQYF

length: 13
J: TRBJ2-5
D: NA
V: TRBV11-3
size: few
DNA: TGTGCCAGCAGCCGGGACACCGAAGAGACCCAGTACTTC
CDR3: CASSRDTEETQYF

length: 11
J: TRBJ2-7
D: NA
V: TRBV3-1
size: NA
DNA: TGTGCCAGCGGGGTGGGCTACGAGCAGTACTTC
CDR3: CASGVGYEQYF

length: 16
J: TRBJ2-2
D: TRBD1
V: TRBV29-1
size: few
DNA: TGCAGCGTTGAAGAGGACAGGGTGACGGGGACCGGGGAGCTGTTTTTT
CDR3: CSVEEDRVTGTGELFF

length: 16
J: TRBJ2-1
D: TRBD2
V: TRBV5-1
size: many
DNA: TGCGCCAGCAGCCCGACCTTGAGCGGGAGCAACAATGAGCAGTTCTTC
CDR3: CASSPTLSGSNNEQFF

length: 15
J: TRBJ2-5
D: NA
V: TRBV7-2
size: few
DNA: TGTGCCAGCAGCCCAGGAGGCACTGGTGGGGAGACCCAGTACTTC
CDR3: CASSPGGTGGETQYF

length: 13
J: TRBJ1-1
D: NA
V: TRBV11-3
size: NA
DNA: TGTGCCAGCAGCTTAGATGAGCGTACTGAAGCTTTCTTT
CDR3: CASSLDERTEAFF

length: 13
J: TRBJ1-2
D: NA
V: TRBV24-1
size: few
DNA: TGTGCCACCAGTGATTTGACACGCTTGGGCTACACCTTC
CDR3: CATSDLTRLGYTF

length: 15
J: TRBJ2-1
D: TRBD2
V: TRBV24-1
size: few
DNA: TGTGCCACCAGTGCTGGGGGACTATTGAACAATGAGCAGTTCTTC
CDR3: CATSAGGLLNNEQFF

length: 14
J: TRBJ1-1
D: NA
V: TRBV3-1
size: NA
DNA: TGTGCCAGCAGCCAAGCGTCAGGGATAGCTGAAGCTTTCTTT
CDR3: CASSQASGIAEAFF

length: 15
J: TRBJ2-1
D: TRBD2
V: TRBV12-3/TRBV12-4
size: NA
DNA: TGTGCCAGCAGTTTTCAAGCGGGGGGCTACAATGAGCAGTTCTTC
CDR3: CASSFQAGGYNEQFF

length: 12
J: TRBJ1-1
D: NA
V: TRBV12-3/TRBV12-4
size: few
DNA: TGTGCCAGCGCGGCAGGTTACACTGAAGCTTTATTT
CDR3: CASAAGYTEALF

length: 17
J: TRBJ2-1
D: TRBD2
V: TRBV24-1
size: NA
DNA: TGTGCCACCAGTGACCATGCCGGGACTAGCGTGTACAATGAGCAGTTCTTC
CDR3: CATSDHAGTSVYNEQFF